These 27 T cell receptor beta chains share one sample of origin, sequenced in a study of blood T cell repertoires in COVID-19. The repertoire was sequenced with immunoSEQ multiplex PCR; TCRdb's copy has only in-frame clones and lacks some. The sample has 250,000 to 350,000 clones, about 89% seen once. The sequencing sample was made of peripheral blood. These receptors came from a man younger than 45 with acute or convalescent COVID-19.

This chain links TRBV5-8 with TRBJ2-1; a possible D gene is TRBD1 (5 bases). The CDR3 length is 16 residues. The germline CDR1 and CDR2 sequences are SGHTS and YDEGEE. The ends were cut back, 4 bases at V and 5 bases at J, with 19 bases in the middle. The CDR3 sequence is CASSRTGFAEDNEQFF. CDR3 sequence (DNA): TGTGCCAGCAGCCGAACAGGATTTGCGGAAGACAATGAGCAGTTCTTC.

V is TRBV6-6 and J is TRBJ2-1, with TRBD1 matching over 8 bases. The CDR3 runs to 16 residues. J was trimmed by 1 base and V by 5 bases; bases with no gene match: 7. The V gene's germline CDR1 is MNHNY and CDR2 SVGAGI (reference sequence). As DNA, the CDR3 is TGTGCCAGCAGTCCAATAGGACAGGGATCCTACAATGAGCAGTTCTTC. This sequence encodes CASSPIGQGSYNEQFF.

DNA of the CDR3: TGTGCCTGGAGCGACAGGGTTGGGGTGAATTCACCCCTCCACTTT. Translation gives CAWSDRVGVNSPLHF. The V call is TRBV30, the J call TRBJ1-6; TRBD1 aligns across 7 bases. Germline loops: CDR1 GTSNPN, CDR2 SVGIG (reference sequence). The CDR3 loop spans 15 amino acids. The V and J ends lost 3 bases and 7 bases, in that order; junction bases with no gene match: 9. Full variable domain (missing parts from reference TRBV30 and TRBJ1-6): SQTIHQWPATLVQPVGSPLSLECTVEGTSNPNLYWYRQAAGRGLQLLFYSVGIGQISSEVPQNLSASRPQDRQFILSSKKLLLSDSGFYLCAWSDRVGVNSPLHFGNGTRLTVT.

The J gene is TRBJ1-2, the V gene TRBV19; 8 bases map to TRBD1. The CDR3 runs 15 residues. Trimming took 6 bases from V and 2 from J; bases not matched to a gene: 8. Germline V lookup: CDR1 LNHDA, CDR2 SQIVND (reference sequence). CDR3 sequence reads: CASRDRAERNYGYTF. The CDR3 region has the DNA TGTGCCAGTAGGGACAGGGCAGAGAGGAACTATGGCTACACCTTC. The full variable domain, completed using reference TRBV19 and TRBJ1-2, is DGGITQSPKYLFRKEGQNVTLSCEQNLNHDAMYWYRQDPGQGLRLIYYSQIVNDFQKGDIAEGYSVSREKKESFPLTVTSAQKNPTAFYLCASRDRAERNYGYTFGSGTRLTVV.

The rearrangement uses TRBV5-8 and TRBJ1-5; 9 nucleotides line up with TRBD1. The J segment lost 4 bases and the V segment lost 4 bases, leaving 6 bases of the junction unmatched. Germline loops: CDR1 SGHTS, CDR2 YDEGEE. The CDR3 runs to 15 residues. This chain's CDR3 is CASSPGQGWNQPQHF. CDR3 coding DNA: TGTGCCAGCAGCCCGGGACAGGGTTGGAATCAGCCCCAGCATTTT.

This clone was picked up a small number of times. The chain has TRBV28 and TRBJ1-1; D may be TRBD1 (6 bases). Germline V gene data show CDR1 as MDHEN and CDR2 as SYDVKM. This CDR3 has 17 amino acids. V shed 6 bases and J shed 0 bases, with 20 bases lying between them. As DNA, the CDR3 is TGTGCCAGCAGGGAATTGGGGCGCGGACAGCTGAACACTGAAGCTTTCTTT. It is translated as CASRELGRGQLNTEAFF.

This sequence joins TRBV5-1 and TRBJ1-2; D might be TRBD1 (6 bases). Germline-derived CDR1 and CDR2 are SGHRS and YFSETQ. This CDR3 spans 13 amino acids. The V gene lost 4 bases and the J gene lost 8 bases, with 15 bases spanning the gap. The chain's CDR3 is CASSPTGLWGYTF. CDR3 bases: TGCGCCAGCAGCCCAACAGGGTTGTGGGGCTACACCTTC.

The V call is TRBV6-1, the J call TRBJ2-3; 11 positions match TRBD1. CDR3 length equals 16 residues. Looked up from germline, CDR1 is MNHNS and CDR2 is SASEGT. J lost 3 bases, V lost 3 bases, and 5 bases had no gene match. This CDR3 is CASSETGQGATDTQYF. The DNA of the CDR3 is TGTGCCAGCAGTGAGACTGGACAGGGGGCGACAGATACGCAGTATTTT.

In DNA form, the CDR3 reads TGTGCCACCAGCAGGGCGGGGACAGGGTGGAACATGAACACTGAAGCTTTCTTT. Translating gives CATSRAGTGWNMNTEAFF. The chain links TRBV15 to TRBJ1-1; 9 nucleotides align to TRBD1. V gave up 3 bases and J gave up 0 bases; unmatched junction bases: 11. Per germline, CDR1 LNHNV and CDR2 YYDKDF (reference sequence). This CDR3 region has 18 residues.

This chain joins TRBV4-1 and TRBJ1-5; unclear D gene. Trimming shortened V by 1 base and J by 5 bases, and 6 bases separated the two germline ends. The germline V gene has CDR1 MGHRA and CDR2 YSYEKL. The CDR3 totals 13 residues. CDR3 protein: CASSQVIDQPQHF. The DNA for the CDR3 is TGCGCCAGCAGCCAAGTAATCGATCAGCCCCAGCATTTT.

This clone has just a few counts. The chain employs TRBV19 and TRBJ1-4; D is uncertain. The CDR3 loop spans 15 amino acids. V was cut by 5 bases and J by 4 bases, with 14 bases left in between. The germline V gene encodes CDR1 LNHDA and CDR2 SQIVND (reference sequence). The DNA for the CDR3 is TGTGCCAGTAGTTCTTCGACACGTAGTAATGAAAAACTGTTTTTT. Translation: CASSSSTRSNEKLFF.

This sequence joins TRBV30 and TRBJ1-5, with D uncertain. V was shortened by 0 bases and J by 5 bases, with 8 bases between the two germline ends. The CDR3 extends over 13 amino acids. Per the germline V gene, CDR1 is GTSNPN and CDR2 is SVGIG (reference sequence). CDR3 DNA: TGTGCCTGGAGTGTACTAGGTGATCAGCCCCAGCATTTT. The encoded protein is CAWSVLGDQPQHF.

This chain links TRBV28 with TRBJ1-5; TRBD1 aligns across 10 bases. The CDR3 sequence is 15 residues long. Germline assignment: CDR1 MDHEN and CDR2 SYDVKM. V shed 6 bases and J 7 bases; nucleotides not matched to a gene: 9. CDR3 residues: CASSPGGQGKQPQHF. CDR3 nucleotide sequence: TGTGCCAGCAGCCCCGGGGGACAGGGGAAACAGCCCCAGCATTTT.

This sequence joins TRBV5-4 and TRBJ2-7; 12 nucleotides match TRBD2. CDR1 is SGHNT, CDR2 YYREEE, per germline (reference sequence). V dropped 4 bases and J dropped 4; count of bases not matched to a gene: 6. The CDR3 totals 15 residues. In DNA form, the CDR3 reads TGTGCCAGCAGCACCTGGACTAGCGGGGTTTACGAGCAGTACTTC. Its protein is CASSTWTSGVYEQYF. Full variable domain (outside the CDR3, taken from reference TRBV5-4 and TRBJ2-7): ETGVTQSPTHLIKTRGQQVTLRCSSQSGHNTVSWYQQALGQGPQFIFQYYREEENGRGNFPPRFSGLQFPNYSSELNVNALELDDSALYLCASSTWTSGVYEQYFGPGTRLTVT.

As DNA, the CDR3 is TGTGCCAGCAGCTCCCGGACAGGGAACACAGATACGCAGTATTTT. This gives the protein CASSSRTGNTDTQYF. V usage is TRBV7-6 and J usage is TRBJ2-3, with 8 bases lining up with TRBD1. From germline, CDR1 is SGHVS and CDR2 FNYEAQ. V was clipped by 4 bases and J by 2 bases; unmatched bases: 5. CDR3 length: 15 amino acids.

The chain combines TRBV9 with TRBJ2-7; tentative D call: TRBD2 (6 bases). V lost 0 bases to trimming and J lost 0 bases, with 10 bases between them. CDR1 is SGDLS, CDR2 YYNGEE, per germline. This CDR3 comprises 15 residues. The DNA of the CDR3 is TGTGCCAGCAGCGTAGAAGCGGGCCGCTCCTACGAGCAGTACTTC. Its protein is CASSVEAGRSYEQYF.

The gene calls are TRBV7-9 and TRBJ2-2; tentative D call: TRBD2 (6 bases). Looked up from germline, CDR1 is SEHNR and CDR2 is FQNEAQ (reference sequence). Deletions cut 6 bases from V and 4 bases from J, with 18 bases between. The CDR3 is made up of 16 amino acids. CDR3 region: CASRPLLSGPTGELFF. DNA for the CDR3: TGTGCCAGCAGACCCTTACTTAGCGGTCCCACCGGGGAGCTGTTTTTT.

CDR3: CAQTQWTANTEAFF. CDR3 nucleotide sequence: TGTGCCCAGACTCAGTGGACAGCGAACACTGAAGCTTTCTTT. The chain recombines TRBV30 with TRBJ1-1, with D tentatively TRBD1 (6 bases). Trimming shortened V by 8 bases and J by 1 base, and 17 bases separated the two germline ends. This CDR3 is 14 amino acids long. CDR1 GTSNPN and CDR2 SVGIG come from the germline V gene (reference sequence).

This sequence joins TRBV7-2 and TRBJ2-7; maybe TRBD2 (6 bases). The CDR3 length is 16 residues. Between the trimmed V and J ends, which lost 5 bases and 3 bases, there was a span of 20 bases. Germline loops: CDR1 SGHTA, CDR2 FQGNSA. CDR3 nucleotides: TGTGCCAGCAGCAAGTTCCGACCCGGAGCGGGCTACGAGCAGTACTTC. Translated: CASSKFRPGAGYEQYF. The variable domain in full, completed from reference TRBV7-2 and TRBJ2-7, reads GAGVSQSPSNKVTEKGKDVELRCDPISGHTALYWYRQSLGQGLEFLIYFQGNSAPDKSGLPSDRFSAERTGGSVSTLTIQRTQQEDSAVYLCASSKFRPGAGYEQYFGPGTRLTVT.

J is TRBJ2-2 and V is TRBV25-1; a possible D gene is TRBD2 (6 bases). CDR1 is MGHDK, CDR2 SYGVNS, per germline. This CDR3 has 15 amino acids. Trimming stripped 8 bases from V and 5 bases from J, with 18 bases between. CDR3 loop: CASSESGGWTGELFF. CDR3 sequence (DNA): TGTGCCAGCTCTGAATCCGGGGGTTGGACCGGGGAGCTGTTTTTT.

The rearrangement uses TRBV28 and TRBJ1-1; possible D gene TRBD1, 6 bases. V was trimmed by 8 bases and J by 1 base, leaving 14 bases between them. Germline values: CDR1 MDHEN, CDR2 SYDVKM. This CDR3 is built from 14 residues. CDR3 region: CASGEGVTNTEAFF. Here the CDR3 DNA reads TGTGCCAGCGGGGAGGGGGTGACGAACACTGAAGCTTTCTTT.

The V call is TRBV6-1, the J call TRBJ1-2; D call uncertain. V dropped 0 bases and J dropped 7 bases, with 15 bases sitting between them. This CDR3 spans 15 amino acids. Germline loops: CDR1 MNHNS, CDR2 SASEGT. CDR3 in DNA: TGTGCCAGCAGTGAAGCGCTTTCCCGGTCCGGTGGCTACACCTTC. Translation: CASSEALSRSGGYTF.

The sample holds many counts of this clone. This chain connects TRBV11-2 to TRBJ2-1; D remains unclear. The germline gives CDR1 SGHAT, CDR2 FQNNGV. This CDR3 region has 13 residues. The V and J ends lost 5 bases and 2 bases respectively, with 7 bases between them. The CDR3 DNA follows: TGTGCCAGCAGCCAATTTCCCTACAATGAGCAGTTCTTC. It is translated as CASSQFPYNEQFF. Complete variable domain (other parts from reference TRBV11-2 and TRBJ2-1): EAGVAQSPRYKIIEKRQSVAFWCNPISGHATLYWYQQILGQGPKLLIQFQNNGVVDDSQLPKDRFSAERLKGVDSTLKIQPAKLEDSAVYLCASSQFPYNEQFFGPGTRLTVL.

This chain links TRBV28 with TRBJ1-1; 9 nucleotides align to TRBD1. V was pared by 4 bases and J by 1 base, with 10 bases of the junction left unmatched. Germline V lookup: CDR1 MDHEN, CDR2 SYDVKM. The length of the CDR3 is 17 residues. The CDR3 is CASSSDWDRAKNTEAFF. The CDR3 region has the DNA TGTGCCAGCAGTTCCGACTGGGACAGGGCTAAGAACACTGAAGCTTTCTTT.

The chain is built from TRBV29-1 and TRBJ2-3, with a possible D match to TRBD2 (5 bases). Germline loops: CDR1 SQVTM, CDR2 ANQGSEA. The V gene lost 2 bases and the J gene lost 4 bases, with 13 bases spanning the gap. The CDR3 is made up of 14 amino acids. For the CDR3, the DNA is TGCAGCGTTGAACGGGCTAGCAACGCAGATACGCAGTATTTT. This gives the protein CSVERASNADTQYF.

This clone was counted once. The J gene is TRBJ1-4, the V gene TRBV6-6; D is unresolved. The CDR3 has 14 amino acids. V was pared by 4 bases and J by 8 bases, with 14 bases between. Germline V gene data show CDR1 as MNHNY and CDR2 as SVGAGI (reference sequence). For the CDR3, the DNA is TGTGCCAGCAGTTTCCCGGGGTCATGGGAAAAACTGTTTTTT. It codes for CASSFPGSWEKLFF.

This clone was recorded once. The chain employs TRBV28 and TRBJ2-2; D ambiguous. Germline loops: CDR1 MDHEN, CDR2 SYDVKM. This CDR3 has 14 amino acids. V lost 5 bases, J lost 3 bases, and 10 bases lay in between. DNA of the CDR3: TGTGCCAGCAGTCCCCCCCGGGACACCGGGGAGCTGTTTTTT. The encoded protein is CASSPPRDTGELFF.